These 15 T cell receptor beta chains came from one sample sequenced in a study of cytomegalovirus exposure and HLA in healthy donors. Vbeta (60) and Jbeta (13) primers were used in the PCR. Repertoires were generated with immunoSEQ multiplex PCR, while TCRdb's copy carries only in-frame clones and drops some. The sample includes under 150,000 clones, around 84% of them seen just once. Sequencing input: PBMCs. The receptor set was obtained from a man between 50 and 59 years old in good health and CMV-seronegative.

The rearrangement joins TRBV23-1 to TRBJ1-6; D gene uncertain. TRBV23-1 is labeled an ORF, and its function is uncertain. CDR3 size: 14 residues. V was shortened by 4 bases and J by 5 bases, with 9 bases between the two germline ends. CDR3 protein: CASSRPAHNSPLHF. The CDR3 nucleotides read TGCGCCAGCAGTCGGCCTGCCCATAATTCACCCCTCCACTTT.

The table lists this clone with a few counts. The chain is built from TRBV10-1 and TRBJ2-3; a possible D gene is TRBD2 (5 bases). V gave up 3 bases and J gave up 4 bases, with 11 bases separating them. This CDR3 comprises 14 residues. The V gene's germline CDR1 is WNHNN and CDR2 SYGVQD (reference sequence). Here the CDR3 DNA reads TGCGCCAGCAGTGATAATCTGCGGGCAGATACGCAGTATTTT. It translates to CASSDNLRADTQYF.

The chain combines TRBV6-1 with TRBJ2-1; TRBD1 aligns across 10 bases. Trimming removed 6 bases from V and 3 bases from J; junction bases left unmatched: 5. Germline CDR1 and CDR2: MNHNS and SASEGT. CDR3 length: 15 amino acids. The CDR3 nucleotides are TGTGCCAGCAGATGGGGACAGGGGTACTACAATGAGCAGTTCTTC. Translated: CASRWGQGYYNEQFF.

This chain uses TRBV5-1 with TRBJ2-1, with D tentatively TRBD1 (6 bases). CDR1 is SGHRS and CDR2 is YFSETQ in the germline V gene. The V and J ends lost 4 bases and 3 bases respectively, with 14 bases between them. This CDR3 is 15 amino acids long. The CDR3 region is CASSPAGADYNEQFF. DNA for the CDR3: TGCGCCAGCAGCCCAGCAGGGGCGGACTACAATGAGCAGTTCTTC.

The genes are TRBV29-1 and TRBJ1-4, with unresolved D. Trimming took off 6 bases at V and 8 bases at J, with 13 bases between the two ends. Per the germline V gene, CDR1 is SQVTM and CDR2 is ANQGSEA. There are 12 residues in the CDR3. The CDR3 DNA follows: TGCAGCGTGCGGACCCAGCGGGAAAAACTGTTTTTT. This gives the protein CSVRTQREKLFF.

The chain employs TRBV30 and TRBJ2-7; a possible D gene is TRBD1 (6 bases). The CDR3 sequence is 14 residues long. Trimming removed 4 bases from V and 0 bases from J, with 13 bases in between. Germline V gene data show CDR1 as GTSNPN and CDR2 as SVGIG (reference sequence). The CDR3 sequence: CAWTEDSYSYEQYF. The CDR3 DNA reads as TGTGCCTGGACCGAGGACAGTTACTCCTACGAGCAGTACTTC.

The chain uses TRBV4-1 and TRBJ2-5; 7 bases are shared with TRBD1. V lost 4 bases to trimming and J lost 3 bases; unmatched junction nucleotides: 14. This CDR3 spans 17 amino acids. Looked up from germline, CDR1 is MGHRA and CDR2 is YSYEKL. CDR3 in DNA: TGCGCCAGCAGCCGGGGGACAGCCACCGAGGGGAAAGAGACCCAGTACTTC. Its protein is CASSRGTATEGKETQYF.

The chain combines TRBV5-1 with TRBJ2-5; D may be TRBD2 (5 bases). Germline CDR1 is SGHRS and CDR2 is YFSETQ. Trimming stripped 0 bases from V and 5 bases from J, with 11 bases between. The CDR3 loop spans 14 amino acids. The CDR3 here is CASSLGAGHETQYF. In nucleotides, the CDR3 is TGCGCCAGCAGCTTGGGTGCGGGCCATGAGACCCAGTACTTC.

The chain couples TRBV6-1 to TRBJ1-6; 8 bases line up with TRBD1. The CDR3 consists of 15 residues. In germline, CDR1 is MNHNS, CDR2 SASEGT. Trimming took 2 bases from V and 9 from J; bases not matched to a gene: 6. This CDR3 is CASSEQGASSSPLHF. CDR3 sequence (DNA): TGTGCCAGCAGTGAACAGGGGGCCTCAAGTTCACCCCTCCACTTT.

This clone has a handful of counts. The chain carries TRBV30 and TRBJ2-5; D gene uncertain. The J call may be faulty, since TRBJ2-7 better matches the DNA end. Looked up from germline, CDR1 is GTSNPN and CDR2 is SVGIG (reference sequence). The CDR3 consists of 11 residues. The CDR3 DNA follows: TGTGCCTGGAGTCTCAACTACGAGCAGTACTTC. Its protein is CAWSLNYEQYF.

The CDR3 is CAWSHEEDWGDSPLHF. Written as DNA, the CDR3 is TGTGCCTGGAGTCACGAGGAGGACTGGGGGGACTCACCCCTCCACTTT. This chain joins TRBV30 and TRBJ1-6, with a possible D match to TRBD1 (5 bases). The V gene's germline CDR1 is GTSNPN and CDR2 SVGIG (reference sequence). The ends were cut back, 2 bases at V and 10 bases at J, with 21 bases in the middle. This CDR3 is built from 16 residues.

This sequence joins TRBV5-4 and TRBJ2-5, with 8 bases that match TRBD2. V gave up 9 bases and J gave up 2 bases; unmatched junction bases: 9. CDR1 SGHNT and CDR2 YYREEE come from the germline V gene (reference sequence). The CDR3 has 14 amino acids. This chain's CDR3 is CATNERGQQETQYF. In nucleotides, the CDR3 is TGTGCCACCAACGAGCGGGGGCAGCAAGAGACCCAGTACTTC.

The J gene is TRBJ2-3, the V gene TRBV9, with 7 bases lining up with TRBD1. J gave up 2 bases and V 6 bases, and 6 bases lay outside the gene matches. CDR3 length: 14 residues. The germline V gene has CDR1 SGDLS and CDR2 YYNGEE. The CDR3 nucleotides read TGTGCCAGCAATCAGGGGGTGCCCACAGATACGCAGTATTTT. Translation: CASNQGVPTDTQYF.

The J gene is TRBJ1-1, the V gene TRBV19, with D unresolved. This CDR3 has 12 amino acids. Germline V gives CDR1 LNHDA, CDR2 SQIVND (reference sequence). V was trimmed by 5 bases and J by 5 bases, leaving 9 bases between them. The CDR3 bases are TGTGCCAGTAGTGGAGCTAGGACTGAAGCTTTCTTT. The encoded protein is CASSGARTEAFF.

This chain connects TRBV5-1 to TRBJ2-5, with 12 bases matching TRBD2. The CDR3 has 14 residues. The junction had 5 bases not matched to a gene; V was cut back by 6 bases and J by 5 bases. Germline V gives CDR1 SGHRS, CDR2 YFSETQ. The CDR3 region has the DNA TGCGCCAGCAACGGACTAGCGGGACACGAGACCCAGTACTTC. This sequence encodes CASNGLAGHETQYF.